The sequence of this T cell receptor beta chain was determined in a study of T-cell memory formation after mild COVID-19. As for the study in general: For the most part, TCR clusters were specific to one donor. Study-level findings and limits: Some clones that responded were present in memory (sampled pre-infection), which suggests cross-reactive memory joined. Shrinking CD4+ clones resided mostly in CM and EM, and CD8+ ones in EMRA.

It was 5'RACE with constant-segment primers that produced the TCR alpha and TCR beta cDNA libraries, which carried sample barcodes and UMIs. TCRdb ran MiXCR on the 5' RACE reads and lists one entry per CDR3 protein. The sample shows some 150,000 distinct CDR3 sequences, roughly 24% of them seen only once. Germline CDR1 and CDR2: LNHDA and SQIVND (reference sequence). The CDR3 contains 15 residues. With 5 bases clipped from V and 4 bases from J, the junction kept 9 bases outside the gene matches. About this clonotype: The antigen is not known.

This TCR came from an adult woman who had mild COVID-19 (a few samples of this study predate the infection). Cell type and time point are not known. Specimen: PBMCs or a T cell subset sorted from them (not recorded which). V gene TRBV19 combines with J gene TRBJ2-3, with TRBD1 matching over 7 bases. The CDR3 loop is CASSDRDRSSDTQYF. In nucleotides, the CDR3 is TGTGCCAGTAGTGACCGGGACAGAAGTTCAGATACGCAGTATTTT. Combining the CDR3 with reference TRBV19 and TRBJ2-3 gives the whole variable domain DGGITQSPKYLFRKEGQNVTLSCEQNLNHDAMYWYRQDPGQGLRLIYYSQIVNDFQKGDIAEGYSVSREKKESFPLTVTSAQKNPTAFYLCASSDRDRSSDTQYFGPGTRLTVL.